This entry lists 2 T cell receptor beta chains sequenced from one sample in a study of blood T cell repertoires in COVID-19. Clones were read by immunoSEQ multiplex PCR, and TCRdb kept only the in-frame ones, dropping some. The sample shows 300,000 to 450,000 clones, roughly 86% of them seen only once. Material: peripheral blood. These receptors originate from an older woman with COVID-19, enrolled during active disease.

The V gene is TRBV6-5, the J gene TRBJ1-1; D is possibly TRBD1 (5 bases). The V gene lost 7 bases and the J gene lost 1 base, with 16 bases spanning the gap. The germline V gene has CDR1 MNHEY and CDR2 SVGAGI. The CDR3 sequence is 15 residues long. The CDR3 coding sequence is TGTGCCAGCACCATGGCAGGGAGGAGGAACACTGAAGCTTTCTTT. This gives the protein CASTMAGRRNTEAFF.

The chain recombines TRBV6-5 with TRBJ1-2; D is ambiguous. The CDR3 has 13 amino acids. V lost 6 bases to trimming and J lost 4 bases, with 12 bases between them. Germline values: CDR1 MNHEY, CDR2 SVGAGI. CDR3 DNA sequence: TGTGCCAGCAGAAGAGGCGGTGCCTATGGCTACACCTTC. This translates into CASRRGGAYGYTF.